This TCR beta chain was captured in a study of T cell responses to AZD1222 COVID-19 vaccine. Overall study: Recipients boosted at about 4 weeks or about 12 weeks are pooled.

Study results and caveats: Baseline serology detected seropositivity in only five or six AZD1222 recipients.

Trimming pared 6 bases from V and 6 bases from J, leaving 18 bases between. Germline CDR1 and CDR2: MDHEN and SYDVKM. The CDR3 consists of 14 residues. About this clone: The antigen remains undetermined.

This table comes from immunoSEQ multiplex PCR, and its TCRdb copy is limited to in-frame clones, with some not included. The table lists 50,000 to 55,000 clones, roughly 80% of them singletons, with over 20% in the top ten. V is TRBV28 and J is TRBJ2-7; D might be TRBD1 or TRBD2, each matching 5 bases. The sequencing here drew on peripheral blood, taken on day 0 of AZD1222 vaccination. This receptor was identified in an adult in good health. The CDR3 region is CASRPMGRLPEQYF. CDR3 nucleotide sequence: TGTGCCAGCAGGCCGATGGGACGGCTCCCCGAGCAGTACTTC. The variable domain in full, completed from reference TRBV28 and TRBJ2-7, reads DVKVTQSSRYLVKRTGEKVFLECVQDMDHENMFWYRQDPGLGLRLIYFSYDVKMKEKGDIPEGYSVSREKKERFSLILESASTNQTSMYLCASRPMGRLPEQYFGPGTRLTVT.